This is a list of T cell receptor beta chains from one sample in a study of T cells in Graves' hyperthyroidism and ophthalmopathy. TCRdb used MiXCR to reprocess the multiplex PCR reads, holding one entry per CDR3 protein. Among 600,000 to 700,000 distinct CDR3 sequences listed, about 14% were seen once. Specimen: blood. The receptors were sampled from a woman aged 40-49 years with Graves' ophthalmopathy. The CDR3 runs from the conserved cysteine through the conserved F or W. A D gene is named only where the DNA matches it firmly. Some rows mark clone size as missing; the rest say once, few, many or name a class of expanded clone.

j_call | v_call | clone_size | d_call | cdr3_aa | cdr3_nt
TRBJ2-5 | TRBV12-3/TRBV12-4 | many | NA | CASRPGGARGETQYF | TGTGCCAGCAGACCTGGGGGGGCGCGGGGGGAGACCCAGTACTTC
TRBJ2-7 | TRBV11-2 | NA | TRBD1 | CASSEGTGTFEQYF | TGTGCCAGCAGCGAAGGGACAGGGACCTTTGAGCAGTACTTC
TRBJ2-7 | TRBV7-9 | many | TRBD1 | CASSLLGTGAYEQYF | TGTGCCAGCAGCTTACTTGGGACAGGGGCCTACGAGCAGTACTTC
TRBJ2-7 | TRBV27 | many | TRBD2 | CASRSPKTSGRSYEQYF | TGTGCCAGCAGGAGCCCAAAGACTAGCGGGAGATCCTACGAGCAGTACTTC
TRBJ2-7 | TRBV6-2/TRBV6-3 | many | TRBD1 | CASTDREIYEQYF | TGTGCCAGCACTGACAGGGAAATCTACGAGCAGTACTTC
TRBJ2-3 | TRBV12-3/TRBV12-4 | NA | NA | CASSLILAPDTQYF | TGTGCCAGCAGTTTAATTTTAGCTCCAGATACGCAGTATTTT
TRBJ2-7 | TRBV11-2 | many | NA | CASSRISGYSYEQYF | TGTGCCAGCAGTCGGATAAGTGGATACTCCTACGAGCAGTACTTC
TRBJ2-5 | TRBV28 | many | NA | CASSPRLQGIQETQYF | TGTGCCAGCAGTCCCCGTTTGCAGGGGATTCAAGAGACCCAGTACTTC
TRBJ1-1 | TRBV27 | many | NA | CASSLTSTGPNTEAFF | TGTGCCAGCAGTTTAACCTCGACAGGACCGAACACTGAAGCTTTCTTT
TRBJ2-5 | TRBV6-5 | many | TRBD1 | CASSTQGAKGETQYF | TGTGCCAGCAGTACCCAGGGGGCGAAGGGGGAGACCCAGTACTTC
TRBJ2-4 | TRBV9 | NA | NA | CASSVGWTEDIQYF | TGTGCCAGCAGCGTAGGTTGGACTGAGGACATTCAGTACTTC
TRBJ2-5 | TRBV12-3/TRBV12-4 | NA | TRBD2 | CASSASPVSGSQGFWETQYF | TGTGCCAGCAGTGCCTCACCGGTTAGCGGGAGTCAGGGGTTTTGGGAGACCCAGTACTTC
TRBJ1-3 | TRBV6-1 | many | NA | CASGKGTYGNTIYF | TGTGCCAGCGGGAAGGGGACCTATGGAAACACCATATATTTT
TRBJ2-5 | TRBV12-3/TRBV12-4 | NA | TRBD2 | CAGSFFKGREALKTQYF | TGTGCCGGCAGTTTTTTTAAGGGGCGGGAGGCGTTAAAGACCCAGTACTTC
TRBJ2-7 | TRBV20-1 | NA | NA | CSAPFGGTYEQYF | TGCAGTGCCCCCTTTGGGGGGACCTACGAGCAGTACTTC
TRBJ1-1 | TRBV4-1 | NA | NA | CASSQSATGVNTEAFF | TGCGCCAGCAGCCAATCCGCGACAGGAGTGAACACTGAAGCTTTCTTT
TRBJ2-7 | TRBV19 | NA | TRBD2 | CASNPGGLGLSSFYEQYF | TGTGCCAGTAATCCGGGAGGACTGGGGTTGTCTTCGTTCTACGAGCAGTACTTC
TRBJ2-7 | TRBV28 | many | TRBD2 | CASSEREVGSYEQYF | TGTGCCAGCAGCGAGCGGGAGGTGGGCTCTTACGAGCAGTACTTC
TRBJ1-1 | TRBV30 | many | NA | CAWSRTEGTEAFF | TGTGCCTGGAGTAGGACAGAGGGGACTGAAGCTTTCTTT
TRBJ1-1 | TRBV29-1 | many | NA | CSVEDLDTEAFF | TGCAGCGTTGAAGATTTGGACACTGAAGCTTTCTTT
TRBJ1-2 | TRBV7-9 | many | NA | CASSKGTVGYTF | TGTGCCAGCAGCAAAGGGACGGTGGGCTACACCTTC
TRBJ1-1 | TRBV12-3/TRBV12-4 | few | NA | CASSLRQANTEAFF | TGTGCCAGCAGTTTAAGACAGGCCAACACTGAAGCTTTCTTT
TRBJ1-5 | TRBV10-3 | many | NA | CAISREVSQPQHF | TGTGCCATCAGCCGAGAGGTAAGCCAGCCCCAGCATTTT
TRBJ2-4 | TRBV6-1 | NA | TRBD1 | CASSKGQGVAKNIQYF | TGTGCCAGCAGTAAGGGACAGGGAGTAGCCAAAAACATTCAGTACTTC
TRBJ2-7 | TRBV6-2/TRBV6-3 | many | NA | CASSYATSSYEQYF | TGTGCCAGCAGTTACGCCACGAGCTCCTACGAGCAGTACTTC
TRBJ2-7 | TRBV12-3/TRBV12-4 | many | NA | CASSLGGSGYTSYEQYF | TGTGCCAGCAGTTTAGGTGGGAGCGGGTACACCTCCTACGAGCAGTACTTC
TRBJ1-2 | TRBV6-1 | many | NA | CASSHDGYYGYTF | TGTGCCAGCAGTCATGACGGGTACTATGGCTACACCTTC
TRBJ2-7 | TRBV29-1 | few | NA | CSVERTYEQYF | TGCAGCGTTGAGAGGACCTACGAGCAGTACTTC
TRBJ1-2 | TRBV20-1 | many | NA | CSAPTDYGYTF | TGCAGTGCCCCGACAGACTATGGCTACACCTTC
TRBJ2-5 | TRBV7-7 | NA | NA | CASSLVDGLQETQYF | TGTGCTAGCAGCTTAGTAGATGGACTCCAGGAGACCCAGTACTTC
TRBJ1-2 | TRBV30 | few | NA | CAWSLSGAGIYGYTF | TGTGCCTGGAGTTTGAGCGGGGCAGGGATCTATGGCTACACCTTC
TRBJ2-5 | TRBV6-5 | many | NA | CASAGDEKETQYF | TGTGCCAGCGCAGGGGATGAAAAAGAGACCCAGTACTTC
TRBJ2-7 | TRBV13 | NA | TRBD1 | CASSITGGGDEQYF | TGTGCCAGCAGCATAACAGGGGGCGGGGACGAGCAGTACTTC
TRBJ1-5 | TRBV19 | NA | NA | CASTDRTVQPQHF | TGTGCCAGTACCGACAGAACCGTTCAGCCCCAGCATTTT
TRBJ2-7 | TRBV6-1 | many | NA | CASSQGRPDLHEQYF | TGTGCCAGCAGCCAGGGGCGGCCAGACCTCCACGAGCAGTACTTC
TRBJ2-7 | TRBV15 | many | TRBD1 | CATSRNPGQGSYEQYF | TGTGCCACCAGCAGAAATCCGGGACAGGGGTCCTACGAGCAGTACTTC
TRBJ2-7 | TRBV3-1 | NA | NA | CASSQDVRARYEQYF | TGTGCCAGCAGCCAAGATGTTAGGGCTCGCTACGAGCAGTACTTC
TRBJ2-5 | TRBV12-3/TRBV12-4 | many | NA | CASSLDGGGAETQYF | TGTGCCAGCAGTTTAGACGGAGGGGGGGCAGAGACCCAGTACTTC
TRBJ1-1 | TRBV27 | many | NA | CASSSGWGEAFF | TGTGCCAGCAGCTCGGGGTGGGGGGAAGCTTTCTTT
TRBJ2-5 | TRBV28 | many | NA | CASSGLVETQYF | TGTGCCAGCTCAGGGTTGGTAGAGACCCAGTACTTC
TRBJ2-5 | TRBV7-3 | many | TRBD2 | CASSLNGGETGGTSGRKETQYF | TGTGCCAGCAGCTTAAACGGGGGCGAGACAGGGGGGACTAGCGGCCGCAAAGAGACCCAGTACTTC
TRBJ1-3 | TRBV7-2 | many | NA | CASSPRVVRDTIYF | TGTGCCAGCAGCCCCCGGGTCGTCCGAGACACCATATATTTT
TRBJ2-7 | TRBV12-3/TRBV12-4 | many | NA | CASSEQGYGYEQYF | TGTGCCAGCAGCGAACAGGGATATGGCTACGAGCAGTACTTC
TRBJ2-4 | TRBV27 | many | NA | CASSLAGTENIQYF | TGTGCCAGCAGTCTCGCCGGGACGGAAAACATTCAGTACTTC
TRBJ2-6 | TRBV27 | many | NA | CASSGDSGANVLTF | TGTGCCAGCAGCGGGGACTCTGGGGCCAACGTCCTGACTTTC
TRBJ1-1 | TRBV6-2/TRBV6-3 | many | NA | CASSYFSGMNTEAFF | TGTGCCAGCAGTTACTTTTCAGGGATGAACACTGAAGCTTTCTTT
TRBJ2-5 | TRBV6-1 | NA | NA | CASSVLGDQETQYF | TGTGCCAGCAGTGTGCTAGGGGACCAAGAGACCCAGTACTTC
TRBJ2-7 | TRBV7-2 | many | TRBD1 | CASSLAGTGSRSYEQYF | TGTGCCAGCAGCTTAGCCGGGACAGGGAGCCGCTCCTACGAGCAGTACTTC
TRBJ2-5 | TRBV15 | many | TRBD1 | CATSRDLLKGQEFQETQYF | TGTGCCACCAGCAGAGATCTCCTCAAGGGACAGGAGTTCCAAGAGACCCAGTACTTC
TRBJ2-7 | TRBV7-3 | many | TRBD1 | CASSTQGGRTYEQYF | TGTGCCAGCAGCACACAGGGGGGAAGAACCTACGAGCAGTACTTC
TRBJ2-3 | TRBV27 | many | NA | CASSTYYESTDTQYF | TGTGCCAGCAGTACATACTACGAGAGCACAGATACGCAGTATTTT
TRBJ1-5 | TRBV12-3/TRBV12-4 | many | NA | CASSLRGNQPQHF | TGTGCCAGCAGTTTAAGGGGCAATCAGCCCCAGCATTTT
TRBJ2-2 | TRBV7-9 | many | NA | CASSLVGSTGELFF | TGTGCCAGCAGCTTAGTTGGCAGCACCGGGGAGCTGTTTTTT
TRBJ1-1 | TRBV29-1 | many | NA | CSVEGQVNTEAFF | TGCAGCGTTGAAGGACAGGTGAACACTGAAGCTTTCTTT
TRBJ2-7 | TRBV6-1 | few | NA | CASSAGSDYEQYF | TGTGCCAGCAGTGCCGGGAGTGATTACGAGCAGTACTTC
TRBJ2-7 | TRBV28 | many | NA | CASNPTGYEQYF | TGTGCCAGCAACCCAACAGGGTACGAGCAGTACTTC
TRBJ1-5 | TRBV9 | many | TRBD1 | CASSVTGGEEPQHF | TGTGCCAGCAGCGTGACAGGGGGCGAGGAGCCCCAGCATTTT
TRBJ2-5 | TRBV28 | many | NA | CASSSVAGTYTGMETQYF | TGTGCCAGCAGTTCGGTCGCCGGGACGTACACAGGGATGGAGACCCAGTACTTC
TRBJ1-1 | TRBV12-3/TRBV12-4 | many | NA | CASSRTQVNTEAFF | TGTGCCAGCAGCCGTACACAGGTGAACACTGAAGCTTTCTTT
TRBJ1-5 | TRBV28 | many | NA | CASSPRGAGNQPQHF | TGTGCCAGCAGTCCCCGGGGGGCTGGCAATCAGCCCCAGCATTTT